This T cell receptor (beta chain) was sequenced during a study of cytomegalovirus exposure and HLA in healthy donors (dated by TCRdb to about 2017). For context, the study as a whole: According to an earlier analysis of 587 of the donors, about 179 million T cells yielded 117 million unique TCR beta sequences and approximately 300 Gb of sequence data. An early release that covered 500 to 800 HLA-typed donors contained about 290 gigabases of sequencing data and tens of millions of unique TCR sequences. Of the 350 to 450 genotyped donors, roughly 80% fell in the genetic ancestry cluster associated with self-reported Caucasian donors. The aim of the study was to test whether cataloging public T cell receptors could identify signatures of past pathogen exposure. The study profiled the T cell repertoires of some 610 subjects by immunosequencing and related them to cytomegalovirus serostatus. Besides the first cohort of under 700 subjects, a separate validation cohort made up of 120 or so different subjects was used. The study combined high-throughput TCR immunosequencing, statistical association of individual TCRs with disease status, and machine learning to predict cytomegalovirus infection status. A later analysis re-analyzed previously published TCR beta repertoires from 666 donors and added high-resolution HLA genotyping to study TCR occurrence patterns. Rather than using new phenotypic data, the later analysis identified candidate immune exposures from TCR beta sequences and from how often those sequences occurred across donors. To decide whether each TCR beta V gene segment behaved as functional or pseudogenic, an earlier analysis of some 600 of the donors relied on high-throughput TCR beta sequencing. Alongside the repertoire data, information on donor age, sex, ethnicity and CMV serostatus was compiled. A later genetic analysis took genome-wide SNP genotypes for about three fifths of the 666 donors and used that subset as a discovery cohort. Every repertoire in the discovery cohort had been generated on one and the same sequencing platform. HLA typing covered class I and class II loci at four-digit resolution. The number of typed donors differed by locus: about 629-640 for A, B, C, DRB1 and DQB1; about 520 for DQA1; around 580 for DPA1; and 400 to 480 for DPB1. About five DR-DQ haplotypes were treated as single units for association and clustering because of strong linkage in the cohort. Among roughly 400 genotyped donors of the cohort, an average of around 240,000 unique TCR beta nucleotide sequences was sequenced per donor, of which about 18% were non-productive.

Based on the germline V gene, the CDR1 and CDR2 sequences are KGHSH and LQKENI. The CDR3 holds 15 amino acids from the cysteine to the phenylalanine. Just the 45-base CDR3 DNA is kept, in frame starting at base 1. Between the V and J ends, shortened by 3 bases and 3 bases respectively, the junction contains 13 bases. In total, roughly 710 healthy bone marrow donors made up the cohort. Cohort members were all nominally healthy when sampled, although unrecorded immune exposures were likely present. The donor tested CMV seronegative, placing the donor among the approximately 400 seronegative members of the cohort. Each donor provided a peripheral blood sample, and peripheral blood mononuclear cells were used for TCR beta sequencing. Genomic DNA was extracted from the blood cell samples with the Qiagen DNeasy Blood Extraction Kit. Library generation was performed with the immunoSEQ multiplex PCR assay. For the multiplex PCR, a mixture combining 60 forward primers for TCR Vbeta segments and 13 reverse primers for TCR Jbeta segments was used. The CDR3 region of rearranged TCR beta genes was amplified from genomic DNA by a multiplex PCR assay. The amplified TCR beta libraries were sequenced on the Illumina HiSeq System as 87-base-pair reads. In the paper's pipeline: A later analysis counted approximately 84 million unique TCR beta chains across the 666 repertoires, and around 12 million of these chains were shared by at least two donors. Raw reads were error-corrected and collapsed into unique sequences by a nearest-neighbor algorithm in which closely related sequences were merged to remove PCR and sequencing errors. V, D and J gene segments were assigned by aligning CDR3 sequences to IMGT reference sequences. Each retained sequence needed at least a six-nucleotide match to both a V gene segment and a J gene segment. Rearrangements were classified as productive when the CDR3 lacked stop codons and remained in frame with V and J, and all other rearrangements were classified as non-productive. Following IMGT convention, CDR3 was defined as the stretch from the second conserved V-encoded cysteine to the conserved J-encoded phenylalanine. The earlier analysis of some 580 of the donors excluded any sequence lacking an unambiguous match to a single V gene segment. In an earlier analysis of approximately 500 of the donors, a V segment was called functional when productive rearrangements were above 56.7%, and segregating when the standard deviation between donors exceeded 5%. A statistical classification framework was developed to diagnose cytomegalovirus status using the catalog of TCR beta chain sequences. In a later analysis, TCR nucleotide sequences were compared against IMGT/GENE-DB human TR gene sequences so that V and J genes could be assigned. In a later analysis, CDR3 sequences and most-parsimonious VDJ recombination scenarios were assigned using the TCRdist pipeline. In a later analysis, each TCR beta chain was defined by its CDR3 amino acid sequence together with its V-gene family, and reads without a unique V-gene family were excluded. A later analysis removed 592 highly shared, low-generation-probability nucleotide sequences to deal with suspected cross-contamination and a sequencing artifact. A later analysis calculated a clonal expansion index for each public chain from normalized within-repertoire ranks of inferred template counts. Generation probabilities in a later analysis came from a VDJ recombination model fitted to out-of-frame rearrangements, and those results were checked against IGoR. In a later analysis, TCR-TCR, TCR-HLA and TCR-CMV co-occurrence was scored with hypergeometric tests, and a repertoire-size bias correction was applied to TCR pairs. A later analysis estimated false discovery rates by permuting HLA or CMV assignments 20 times. In a later analysis, co-occurring TCRs were grouped using DBSCAN, with TCRdist sequence similarity added in when clustering inside HLA-allele-positive subsets. Repertoires with fewer than 30,000 or more than 120,000 public chains were left out of co-occurrence clustering, as were roughly five repertoires with anomalous nucleotide sharing. TCRdb re-hosts the immuneACCESS table, in-frame sequences only. Its copies lack some clones; in the studies checked, an unresolved V gene accounts for under half of them, and the cause for the rest is not known. That table supplies the V and J calls and clone size; D and trimming were determined from the DNA. The sample profile shows approximately 100,000 clones; around two thirds of them were found once. Under 3.5% of the sample goes to the ten largest clones.

Notes on this clone: Its specific antigen is unknown. Qualities for individual bases were not recorded, and no much larger clone is one base off.

Study-wide findings and limitations: The presence/absence analyses assumed that sequencing depth was roughly uniform across donors, and that assumption may not be true. In an earlier analysis of about 600 of the donors, most TCR beta V segments appeared in productive rearrangements about 87% or about 30% of the time, broadly matching IMGT annotations. A cluster of highly shared sequence variants was judged likely to be a technical artifact of the sequencing pipeline. A later analysis found that HLA-associated TCR beta chains were more clonally expanded and had lower generation probabilities than equally common non-associated chains. Immune exposure information for the cohort was limited to CMV serostatus. According to a later genetic analysis, donors in an Asian-associated ancestry cluster had fewer N-insertions in productive TCRs than the roughly 660-donor mean. Linkage disequilibrium might explain the correlated functional status among segregating V segments, but an unknown experimental factor could not be ruled out. It was suggested by the authors that the approach could potentially be generalized to other disease states and immunological phenotypes. Because the 87-base-pair reads could not distinguish some IMGT-functional V segments, including TRBV6-2 and TRBV6-3, those segments were excluded. The classifier was reported to diagnose cytomegalovirus status with high specificity and sensitivity in both the original and validation cohorts. In a later analysis, several top co-occurrence clusters were reported to appear linked to parvovirus B19, influenza, CMV and Epstein-Barr virus. A later genetic analysis associated a missense DCLRE1C variant with V-gene and J-gene trimming of TCR beta chains, and an independent cohort replicated the association. In vitro tests confirmed that a few of the cytomegalovirus-associated TCR beta chains recognize cytomegalovirus antigens. Across donors, most TCR sequences were observed very rarely, whereas some public TCRs were present in many individuals. The study gave a list of about 150 TCR beta chains associated with cytomegalovirus. The cohort was sequenced for TCR beta chains only, and without alpha or paired-chain data the features that could be detected were limited. Strong co-occurrence of HLA alleles, especially DR and DQ, made assigning TCR associations to individual alleles difficult. A further reported finding was that TCR beta sequences accurately predicted the HLA-A and HLA-B alleles for most subjects in the first cohort. In a later analysis, around 17,000 TCR beta sequences were associated with specific HLA alleles at a false discovery rate of 0.05. Most CMV-associated TCR beta chains appeared to be HLA-restricted in a later analysis, and the HLA associations seemed to be driven largely by CMV exposure. Because HLA typing was missing for some donors at each locus, association tests included only the typed subset. In a later analysis, the rate of TCR association differed among HLA loci, with DRB1 alleles having the most associated TCRs and HLA-C alleles having the fewest. Some 16 rarely observed V segments, including chromosome 9 orphons, were excluded from the earlier analysis of several hundred of the donors because counts were too low.

The TCR was taken from a woman aged 50 to 60 in good health and CMV-seronegative. The sequence links TRBV18 to TRBJ2-3; the D gene is perhaps TRBD1, from 5 matching bases. The sample was PBMCs. The CDR3 protein is CASSPRQGGTDTQYF. In nucleotide form, the sequence is TGTGCCAGCTCACCTCGCCAGGGTGGGACAGATACGCAGTATTTT.